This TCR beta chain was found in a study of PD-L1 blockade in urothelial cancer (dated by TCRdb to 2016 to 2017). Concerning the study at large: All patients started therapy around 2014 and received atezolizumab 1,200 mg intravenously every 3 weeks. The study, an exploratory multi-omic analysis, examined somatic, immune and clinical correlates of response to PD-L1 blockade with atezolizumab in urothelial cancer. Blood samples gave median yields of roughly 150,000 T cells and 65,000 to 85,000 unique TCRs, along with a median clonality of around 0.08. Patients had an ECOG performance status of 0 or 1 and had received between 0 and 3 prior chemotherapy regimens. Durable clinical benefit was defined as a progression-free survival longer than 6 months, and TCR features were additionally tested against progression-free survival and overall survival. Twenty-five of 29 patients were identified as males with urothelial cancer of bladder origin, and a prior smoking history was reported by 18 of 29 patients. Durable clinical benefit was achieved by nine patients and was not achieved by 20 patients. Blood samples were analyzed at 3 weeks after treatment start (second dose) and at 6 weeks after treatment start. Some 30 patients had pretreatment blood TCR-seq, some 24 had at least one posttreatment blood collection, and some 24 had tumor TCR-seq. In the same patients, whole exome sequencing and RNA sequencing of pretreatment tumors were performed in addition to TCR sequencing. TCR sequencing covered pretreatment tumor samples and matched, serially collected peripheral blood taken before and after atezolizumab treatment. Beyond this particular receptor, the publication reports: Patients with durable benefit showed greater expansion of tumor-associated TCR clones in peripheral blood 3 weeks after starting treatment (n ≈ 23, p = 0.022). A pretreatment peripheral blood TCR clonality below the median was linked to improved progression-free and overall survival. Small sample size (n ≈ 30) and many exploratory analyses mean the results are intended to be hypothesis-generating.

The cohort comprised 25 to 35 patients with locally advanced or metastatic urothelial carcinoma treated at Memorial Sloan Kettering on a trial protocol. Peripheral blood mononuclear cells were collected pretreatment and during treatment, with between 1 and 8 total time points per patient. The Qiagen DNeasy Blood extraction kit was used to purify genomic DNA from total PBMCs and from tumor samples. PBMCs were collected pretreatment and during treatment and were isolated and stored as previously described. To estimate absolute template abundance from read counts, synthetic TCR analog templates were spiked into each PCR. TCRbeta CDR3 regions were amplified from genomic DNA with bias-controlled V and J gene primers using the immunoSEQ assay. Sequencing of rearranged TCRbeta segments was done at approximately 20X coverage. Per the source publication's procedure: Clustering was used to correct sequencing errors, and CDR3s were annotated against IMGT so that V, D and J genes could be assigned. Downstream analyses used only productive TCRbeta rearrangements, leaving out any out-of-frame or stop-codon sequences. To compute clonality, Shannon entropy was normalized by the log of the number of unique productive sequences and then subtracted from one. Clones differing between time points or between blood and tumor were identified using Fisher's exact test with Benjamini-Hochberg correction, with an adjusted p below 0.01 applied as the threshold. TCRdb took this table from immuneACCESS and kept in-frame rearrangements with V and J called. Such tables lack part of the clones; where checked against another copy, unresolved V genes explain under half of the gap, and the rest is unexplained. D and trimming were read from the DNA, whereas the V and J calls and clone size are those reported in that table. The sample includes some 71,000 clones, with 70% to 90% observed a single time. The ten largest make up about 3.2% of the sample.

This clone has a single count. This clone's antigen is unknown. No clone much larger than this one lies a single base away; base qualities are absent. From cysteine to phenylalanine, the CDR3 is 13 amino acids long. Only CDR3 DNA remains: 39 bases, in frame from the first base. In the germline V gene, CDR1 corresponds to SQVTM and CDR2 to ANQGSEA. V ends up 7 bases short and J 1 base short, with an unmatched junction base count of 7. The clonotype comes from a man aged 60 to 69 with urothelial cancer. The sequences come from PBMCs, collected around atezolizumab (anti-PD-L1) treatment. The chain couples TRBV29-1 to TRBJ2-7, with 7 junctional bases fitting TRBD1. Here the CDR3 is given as CSALGTVSYEQYF. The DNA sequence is TGCAGCGCCCTAGGGACAGTTTCCTACGAGCAGTACTTC.